This T cell receptor (beta chain) was captured by sequencing in a study of T cell clonotyping in hematopoietic cell transplantation. Study outcomes and limitations: No sorting was done, leaving CD4 and CD8 contributions mixed. After transplant, recipient diversity fell while pathologically expanded clonotypes grew through day 180. Graft donor and pretransplant recipient Inverse Simpson Index values predicted broader posttransplant TCR diversity.

Measured with immunoSEQ multiplex PCR; TCRdb has only the in-frame clones, and not every one. The table shows 35,000 to 45,000 clones, with 85% to 95% occurring only once. This clone was recorded only once. As yet, its antigen is unknown. CDR1 and CDR2 (germline): GTSNPN, SVGIG (reference sequence). Trimming took 5 bases from V and 5 from J, leaving 15 bases between them. This CDR3 comprises 13 residues. Time point noted: recipient sample about 28 days before transplant, after cytoreduction. J is TRBJ1-1 and V is TRBV30; D unresolved. This sequence originates from a man aged 35-49 years with chronic myeloid leukemia. Some clones in this sample may be carry-over from other donors' samples. This specimen was peripheral blood mononuclear cells, taken before stem cell transplant. Here the CDR3 reads CAWARGEGTEAFF. Written as DNA, the CDR3 is TGTGCCTGGGCCCGGGGTGAGGGTACTGAAGCTTTCTTT. Looking up the rest from reference TRBV30 and TRBJ1-1 gives the full variable domain: SQTIHQWPATLVQPVGSPLSLECTVEGTSNPNLYWYRQAAGRGLQLLFYSVGIGQISSEVPQNLSASRPQDRQFILSSKKLLLSDSGFYLCAWARGEGTEAFFGQGTRLTVV.